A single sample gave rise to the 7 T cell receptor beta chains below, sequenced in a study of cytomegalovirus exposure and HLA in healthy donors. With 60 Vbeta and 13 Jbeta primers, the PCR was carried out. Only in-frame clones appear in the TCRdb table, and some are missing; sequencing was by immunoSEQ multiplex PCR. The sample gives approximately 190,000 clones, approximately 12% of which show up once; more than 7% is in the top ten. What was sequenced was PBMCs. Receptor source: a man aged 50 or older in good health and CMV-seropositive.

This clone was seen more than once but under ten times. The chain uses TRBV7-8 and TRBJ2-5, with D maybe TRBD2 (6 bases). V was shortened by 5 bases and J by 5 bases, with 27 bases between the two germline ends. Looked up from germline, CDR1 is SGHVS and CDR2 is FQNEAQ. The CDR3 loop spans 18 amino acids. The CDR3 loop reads CASSGTRVGPGVGETQYF. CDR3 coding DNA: TGTGCCAGCAGCGGCACGAGGGTGGGTCCGGGGGTGGGCGAGACCCAGTACTTC. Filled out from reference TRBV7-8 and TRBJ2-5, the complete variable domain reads GAGVSQSPRYKVAKRGQDVALRCDPISGHVSLFWYQQALGQGPEFLTYFQNEAQLDKSGLPSDRFFAERPEGSVSTLKIQRTQQEDSAVYLCASSGTRVGPGVGETQYFGPGTRLLVL.

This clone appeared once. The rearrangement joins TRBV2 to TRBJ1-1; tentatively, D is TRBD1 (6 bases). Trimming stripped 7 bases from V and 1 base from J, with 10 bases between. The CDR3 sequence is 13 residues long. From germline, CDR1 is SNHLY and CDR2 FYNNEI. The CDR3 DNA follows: TGTGCCAGCAAGGGGACACAGAACACTGAAGCTTTCTTT. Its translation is CASKGTQNTEAFF.

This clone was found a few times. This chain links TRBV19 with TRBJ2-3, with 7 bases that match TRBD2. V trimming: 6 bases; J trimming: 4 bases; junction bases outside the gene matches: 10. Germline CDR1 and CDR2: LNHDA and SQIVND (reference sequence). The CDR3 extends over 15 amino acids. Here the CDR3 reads CASRSGGGVPDTQYF. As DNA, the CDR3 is TGTGCCAGTAGATCGGGGGGTGGGGTCCCAGATACGCAGTATTTT.

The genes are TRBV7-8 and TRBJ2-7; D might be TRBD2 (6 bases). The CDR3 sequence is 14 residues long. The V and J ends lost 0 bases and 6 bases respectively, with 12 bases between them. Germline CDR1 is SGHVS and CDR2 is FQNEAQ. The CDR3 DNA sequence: TGTGCCAGCAGCTTAGCGGTGACTAGAGGCGAGCAGTACTTC. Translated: CASSLAVTRGEQYF.

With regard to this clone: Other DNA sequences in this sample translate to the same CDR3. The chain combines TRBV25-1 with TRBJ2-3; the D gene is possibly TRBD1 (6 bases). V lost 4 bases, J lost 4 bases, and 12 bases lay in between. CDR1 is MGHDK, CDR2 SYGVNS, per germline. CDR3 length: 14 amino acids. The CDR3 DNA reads TGTGCCAGCAGTGCCCCCGAGGGGGCAGATACGCAGTATTTT. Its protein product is CASSAPEGADTQYF.

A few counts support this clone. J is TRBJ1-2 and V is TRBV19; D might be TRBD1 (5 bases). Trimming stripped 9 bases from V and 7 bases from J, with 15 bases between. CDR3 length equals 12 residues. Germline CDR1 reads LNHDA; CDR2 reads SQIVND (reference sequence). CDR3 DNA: TGTGCCAGCTTAAATGCGGGGGGTGGCTACACCTTC. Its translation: CASLNAGGGYTF.

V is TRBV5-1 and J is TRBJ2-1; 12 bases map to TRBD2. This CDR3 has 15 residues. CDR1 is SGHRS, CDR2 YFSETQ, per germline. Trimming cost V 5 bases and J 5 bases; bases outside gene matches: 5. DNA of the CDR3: TGCGCCAGCAGAGACTGGACTAGCGGGAACAATGAGCAGTTCTTC. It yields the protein CASRDWTSGNNEQFF.